This T cell receptor (beta chain) derives from a study of high-grade serous ovarian cancer treatment subgroups. Study-level background: Mean per sample: about 14,000 reads, 6,000 to 8,000 unique TCR beta rearrangements.

About this clone itself: Its antigen remains unidentified.

J was trimmed by 6 bases and V by 0 bases; bases with no gene match: 5. This CDR3 has 16 residues. Per the germline V gene, CDR1 is LNHDA and CDR2 is SQIVND (reference sequence). The tumor samples were collected prior to definitive surgery or chemotherapy. Libraries were prepared by immunoSEQ multiplex PCR; TCRdb keeps only in-frame clonotypes and omits some of them. This table holds 30,000 to 40,000 clones, approximately 81% found once. The study's findings and limits: Higher neoantigen levels went with greater TCR clonal relatedness.

The TCR originated in a human donor with high-grade serous ovarian cancer. The genes are TRBV19 and TRBJ2-1, with 10 bases that match TRBD2. Specimen: tumor tissue. CDR3 sequence: CASSIDAAGGINEQFF. CDR3 DNA: TGTGCCAGTAGTATAGATGCAGCGGGGGGGATCAATGAGCAGTTCTTC.